This T cell receptor beta chain is from a study of shared clonotypes between healthy human individuals. Background on the study: Per donor, CD8 memory used one plate, CD8 naive used two, CD4 memory used three and CD4 naive used three. Overall study findings and caveats: All-four-donor shared clonotypes had higher generation probabilities than non-shared clonotypes did.

As to this clone: Its cognate antigen is unknown.

Donors, healthy HIV-negative adults, lacked recent acute infections or vaccinations. CD45RA-negative memory and CD45RA+ naive subsets were split from the CD4+ cells. The method was immunoSEQ multiplex PCR; TCRdb's version includes in-frame clones alone and lacks a portion of them. The sample includes roughly 650,000 clones, around 97% of them seen just once. The CDR3 spans 11 residues. Trimming pared 5 bases from V and 2 bases from J, leaving 2 bases between. CDR1 is SGHTA, CDR2 FQGTGA, per germline. This chain links TRBV7-3 with TRBJ2-3; D not certain. The sequence was obtained from a woman younger than 45 in good health. Input material: naive CD4+ T cells sorted from blood. Documented subset: CD45RA+ positively selected. For the CDR3, the DNA is TGTGCCAGCAGCAACACAGATACGCAGTATTTT. Translating gives CASSNTDTQYF.